Presented here are 27 T cell receptor beta chains from one specimen sequenced in a study of T-cell memory formation after mild COVID-19. MiXCR was run by TCRdb on the 5' RACE reads, yielding one entry per CDR3 protein. The sample holds 350,000 to 500,000 distinct CDR3 sequences, 20% to 30% seen once. The specimen sequenced was PBMCs or a T cell subset sorted from them (not recorded which). The origin of the receptors is an adult woman who had mild COVID-19 (a few samples of this study predate the infection). Cell type and time point are not known.

This clonotype was detected only a few times. The chain carries TRBV20-1 and TRBJ2-3; D not certain. The V gene lost 6 bases and the J gene lost 2 bases, with 15 bases spanning the gap. This CDR3 contains 14 residues. CDR1 is DFQATT, CDR2 SNEGSKA, per germline (reference sequence). The CDR3 DNA reads as TGCAGTGCCCAGTCACAGTTCGACACAGATACGCAGTATTTT. Translated, it gives CSAQSQFDTDTQYF.

This clonotype was observed a few times. CDR3 in DNA: TGTGCCAGCACTCGGAGCGGGAGTTCGTACGAGCAGTACTTC. Translating it yields CASTRSGSSYEQYF. The J gene is TRBJ2-7, the V gene TRBV12-3 or TRBV12-4; 8 positions agree with TRBD2. Trimming removed 7 bases from V and 4 bases from J; junction bases left unmatched: 9. The CDR3 runs 14 residues.

In this sample, this clonotype turned up once. This chain joins TRBV12-3 or TRBV12-4 and TRBJ2-3, with 9 bases aligning to TRBD2. The CDR3 runs to 15 residues. The junction had 5 bases not matched to a gene; V was cut back by 3 bases and J by 4 bases. The CDR3 bases are TGTGCCAGCAGTTTTTGGGGACTAGCTTCAGATACGCAGTATTTT. Protein product: CASSFWGLASDTQYF.

The V gene is TRBV18, the J gene TRBJ2-7; 7 nucleotides agree with TRBD1. The V gene end was trimmed by 0 bases and the J gene end by 2 bases; junction bases not matched to a gene: 1. Germline V gives CDR1 KGHSH, CDR2 LQKENI. The CDR3 length is 14 residues. For the CDR3, the DNA is TGTGCCAGCTCACCACCAGGGACAGCCTACGAGCAGTACTTC. Its translation: CASSPPGTAYEQYF.

This chain uses TRBV7-9 with TRBJ1-1; TRBD1 agrees at 10 bases. The J segment lost 5 bases and the V segment lost 4 bases, leaving 4 bases of the junction unmatched. The CDR3 totals 14 residues. Germline V gives CDR1 SEHNR, CDR2 FQNEAQ (reference sequence). DNA of the CDR3: TGTGCCAGCAGCTCGGGACAGGGGATAACTGAAGCTTTCTTT. Translating gives CASSSGQGITEAFF.

There are a few counts of this clonotype. The chain is built from TRBV5-1 and TRBJ2-6; D might be TRBD2 (5 bases). Looked up from germline, CDR1 is SGHRS and CDR2 is YFSETQ. The CDR3 is 16 residues long. V gave up 5 bases and J gave up 1 base, with 13 bases separating them. This chain's CDR3 is CASRRTPGSGANVLTF. The CDR3 nucleotides are TGCGCCAGCAGAAGGACCCCGGGGTCTGGGGCCAACGTCCTGACTTTC.

V usage is TRBV7-9 and J usage is TRBJ2-1, with D hard to call. CDR3 length equals 14 residues. Germline V gene lookup returns CDR1 SEHNR and CDR2 FQNEAQ (reference sequence). Trimming pared 8 bases from V and 0 bases from J, leaving 11 bases between. The CDR3 DNA reads as TGTGCCAGCGGAAATCAGGTCTCCTACAATGAGCAGTTCTTC. Translated: CASGNQVSYNEQFF.

V gene TRBV20-1 combines with J gene TRBJ2-3; no reliable D call. The CDR3 covers 14 residues. CDR1 DFQATT and CDR2 SNEGSKA come from the germline V gene (reference sequence). V lost 2 bases and J lost 0, with 9 bases in between. This CDR3 reads CSARPMTSTDTQYF. The CDR3, as DNA: TGCAGTGCTAGACCCATGACTAGCACAGATACGCAGTATTTT.

This clonotype was picked up a small number of times. The chain recombines TRBV19 with TRBJ2-2; D is ambiguous. The CDR3 covers 11 residues. Trimming shortened V by 5 bases and J by 7 bases, and 5 bases separated the two germline ends. Germline CDR1 reads LNHDA; CDR2 reads SQIVND (reference sequence). CDR3 sequence reads: CASSAYGELFF. The CDR3, as DNA: TGTGCCAGTAGTGCGTACGGGGAGCTGTTTTTT.

This CDR3 reads CASSPDNRGYEQYF. CDR3 in DNA: TGTGCCAGCAGTCCGGACAACAGGGGCTACGAGCAGTACTTC. The chain links TRBV12-3 or TRBV12-4 to TRBJ2-7; 7 nucleotides agree with TRBD1. V lost 5 bases to trimming and J lost 3 bases; unmatched junction nucleotides: 7. The CDR3 extends over 14 amino acids.

This clonotype was counted only a few times. This chain uses TRBV20-1 with TRBJ2-5; 14 positions match TRBD2. CDR1 DFQATT and CDR2 SNEGSKA come from the germline V gene (reference sequence). The CDR3 totals 13 residues. The CDR3: CSSGTSGGETQYF. The CDR3 DNA follows: TGCAGCAGCGGGACTAGCGGGGGAGAGACCCAGTACTTC.

The rearrangement uses TRBV7-9 and TRBJ1-1; D remains ambiguous. Deletions cut 3 bases from V and 0 bases from J, with 5 bases between. CDR3 length equals 13 residues. The germline gives CDR1 SEHNR, CDR2 FQNEAQ (reference sequence). The CDR3 protein is CASSFAMNTEAFF. The CDR3 DNA reads as TGTGCCAGCAGCTTTGCCATGAACACTGAAGCTTTCTTT.

This sequence joins TRBV7-2 and TRBJ2-3; D gene uncertain. The germline V gene has CDR1 SGHTA and CDR2 FQGNSA. The V gene lost 3 bases and the J gene lost 3 bases, with 13 bases spanning the gap. The CDR3 covers 15 residues. This chain's CDR3 is CASSFWALTTDTQYF. The CDR3 region has the DNA TGTGCCAGCAGCTTTTGGGCCTTGACGACAGATACGCAGTATTTT.

In its sample, this clonotype was seen a few times. The rearrangement joins TRBV7-8 to TRBJ1-2; D gene unclear. Between the trimmed V and J ends, which lost 2 bases and 5 bases, there was a span of 12 bases. This CDR3 is 14 amino acids long. Germline-derived CDR1 and CDR2 are SGHVS and FQNEAQ. DNA for the CDR3: TGTGCCAGCAGCTTACGGGCGGAGAGATATGGCTACACCTTC. Encoded protein: CASSLRAERYGYTF. Combining the CDR3 with reference TRBV7-8 and TRBJ1-2 gives the whole variable domain GAGVSQSPRYKVAKRGQDVALRCDPISGHVSLFWYQQALGQGPEFLTYFQNEAQLDKSGLPSDRFFAERPEGSVSTLKIQRTQQEDSAVYLCASSLRAERYGYTFGSGTRLTVV.

The chain recombines TRBV7-9 with TRBJ2-7; 7 nucleotides line up with TRBD2. The V gene's germline CDR1 is SEHNR and CDR2 FQNEAQ (reference sequence). J lost 2 bases, V lost 5 bases, and 9 bases had no gene match. The CDR3 totals 15 residues. CDR3 region: CASSGGAGEPYEQYF. CDR3 nucleotides: TGTGCCAGCAGCGGTGGGGCGGGAGAACCCTACGAGCAGTACTTC.

This clonotype has a handful of counts. The chain has TRBV6-2 or TRBV6-3 and TRBJ2-1; D is ambiguous. Deletions cut 7 bases from V and 7 bases from J, with 14 bases between. The length of the CDR3 is 13 residues. Germline lookup yields CDR1 MNHEY and CDR2 SVGEGT. The CDR3 loop reads CASTITPRNEQFF. The DNA of the CDR3 is TGTGCCAGCACCATAACCCCTCGGAATGAGCAGTTCTTC.

This clonotype was seen only a few times. The V call is TRBV11-3, the J call TRBJ1-1; TRBD1 aligns across 7 bases. Germline CDR1 SGHNT, CDR2 YENEEA. The CDR3 contains 15 residues. Trimming removed 5 bases from V and 0 bases from J; junction bases left unmatched: 6. In nucleotides, the CDR3 is TGTGCCAGCAGCGGACGACAGGGAATGAACACTGAAGCTTTCTTT. This sequence encodes CASSGRQGMNTEAFF.

V is TRBV11-2 and J is TRBJ2-1; no definite D call. Germline CDR1 SGHAT, CDR2 FQNNGV. The CDR3 runs 14 residues. The V and J ends lost 3 bases and 7 bases respectively, with 13 bases between them. CDR3 bases: TGTGCCAGCAGCTTGCTTTGGGGTCGGAATGAGCAGTTCTTC. Amino acids: CASSLLWGRNEQFF.

This clonotype was seen more than once but under ten times. DNA of the CDR3: TGTGCCAGCAGCTTAGTTCAGGCCTACGAGCAGTACTTC. Protein: CASSLVQAYEQYF. The chain carries TRBV7-9 and TRBJ2-7; D call uncertain. V shed 1 base and J shed 2 bases, with 6 bases lying between them. Germline loops: CDR1 SEHNR, CDR2 FQNEAQ (reference sequence). CDR3 size: 13 residues. Combining the CDR3 with reference TRBV7-9 and TRBJ2-7 gives the whole variable domain DTGVSQNPRHKITKRGQNVTFRCDPISEHNRLYWYRQTLGQGPEFLTYFQNEAQLEKSRLLSDRFSAERPKGSFSTLEIQRTEQGDSAMYLCASSLVQAYEQYFGPGTRLTVT.

This clonotype was seen at least ten times. The chain joins TRBV7-3 to TRBJ2-6, with D possibly TRBD2 on 6 matching bases. V dropped 5 bases and J dropped 0 bases, with 11 bases sitting between them. Germline assignment: CDR1 SGHTA and CDR2 FQGTGA. This CDR3 comprises 16 residues. CDR3 protein: CASSSGGNSGANVLTF. Here the CDR3 DNA reads TGTGCCAGCAGCAGTGGGGGGAACTCTGGGGCCAACGTCCTGACTTTC.

The chain has TRBV6-2 or TRBV6-3 and TRBJ1-1; no reliable D call. The CDR3 extends over 15 amino acids. V was clipped by 6 bases and J by 1 base, with 15 bases between them. CDR1 MNHEY and CDR2 SVGEGT come from the germline V gene. CDR3 in DNA: TGTGCCAGCAGGACTATTCCGGTATCGAACACTGAAGCTTTCTTT. It translates to CASRTIPVSNTEAFF.

This clonotype was observed a handful of times. The rearrangement uses TRBV4-2 and TRBJ2-7; TRBD2 is a possible D gene (5 bases). Per germline, CDR1 LGHNA and CDR2 YNFKEQ. V was pared by 0 bases and J by 0 bases, with 15 bases between. This CDR3 spans 17 amino acids. Here the CDR3 DNA reads TGTGCCAGCAGCCAAGATTTGAGGAGCGGCTTCTCCTACGAGCAGTACTTC. Amino acid sequence: CASSQDLRSGFSYEQYF.

The rearrangement joins TRBV5-1 to TRBJ1-6, with D hard to call. The germline V and J ends were trimmed by 4 bases and 10 bases, with 18 bases remaining between them. Germline values: CDR1 SGHRS, CDR2 YFSETQ. The length of the CDR3 is 15 residues. CDR3 region: CASSREEGRPSPLHF. The CDR3 nucleotides read TGCGCCAGCAGCCGGGAGGAAGGGAGGCCCTCACCCCTCCACTTT. Full variable domain (missing parts from reference TRBV5-1 and TRBJ1-6): KAGVTQTPRYLIKTRGQQVTLSCSPISGHRSVSWYQQTPGQGLQFLFEYFSETQRNKGNFPGRFSGRQFSNSRSEMNVSTLELGDSALYLCASSREEGRPSPLHFGNGTRLTVT.

This clonotype was observed a few times. This chain uses TRBV7-9 with TRBJ1-5, with 7 bases aligning to TRBD1. This CDR3 comprises 12 residues. V was clipped by 1 base and J by 12 bases; unmatched bases: 3. Germline values: CDR1 SEHNR, CDR2 FQNEAQ (reference sequence). The CDR3 region is CASSLGGGGQHF. The CDR3 nucleotides are TGTGCCAGCAGCTTAGGAGGGGGCGGCCAGCATTTT.

V is TRBV13 and J is TRBJ2-1; D possibly matches TRBD1 or TRBD2 (5 bases each). CDR1 is PRHDT and CDR2 is FYEKMQ in the germline V gene (reference sequence). Trimming cost V 5 bases and J 8 bases, with 10 bases left between them. There are 12 residues in the CDR3. In DNA, the CDR3 is TGTGCCAGCAGCAAGAGAGGGGATGAGCAGTTCTTC. Protein product: CASSKRGDEQFF.

This chain links TRBV4-2 with TRBJ1-5, with D tentatively TRBD1 (5 bases). The germline gives CDR1 LGHNA, CDR2 YNFKEQ. Trimming removed 2 bases at V and 6 bases at J, with 11 bases between. CDR3 size: 14 residues. CDR3 amino acids: CASSQRIRGQPQHF. CDR3 in DNA: TGTGCCAGCAGCCAAAGGATAAGGGGTCAGCCCCAGCATTTT.

V usage is TRBV3-1 and J usage is TRBJ2-5; D possibly corresponds to TRBD2 (6 bases). The CDR3 runs to 17 residues. In germline, CDR1 is LGHDT, CDR2 YNNKEL (reference sequence). V lost 6 bases to trimming and J lost 5 bases, with 25 bases between them. The CDR3 DNA reads as TGTGCCAGCAGACCCATGAGAGCTAGCGAGAGGCGGGAGACCCAGTACTTC. It encodes CASRPMRASERRETQYF.